This T cell receptor (beta chain) was observed in a study of CD8 T cells in Susac syndrome. The study, taken as a whole, reports: The study conceded that its TCR sequencing and HLA analysis involved relatively few individuals.

Sequencing targeted TCR beta in blood CD8+ and CD4+ T cells. Controls were healthy donors chosen to match patients in age and sex. RNA amounts of roughly 0.45 to 1 ug underwent reverse transcription with random hexamers. The method of amplification for TCR beta CDR3 was immunoSEQ multiplex PCR, covering 54 Vbeta and 13 Jbeta. TCRdb used MiXCR to reprocess the immunoSEQ multiplex PCR reads, holding one entry per CDR3 protein. The data show around 130,000 distinct CDR3 sequences, 94% seen once. In the case of this clonotype: As yet, its antigen is unknown.

V was clipped by 10 bases and J by 1 base, with 8 bases between them. This CDR3 contains 11 residues. The germline CDR1 and CDR2 sequences are SNHLY and FYNNEI. The chain recombines TRBV2 with TRBJ2-7, with D possibly matching TRBD1 (5 bases). Sequenced material: CD4+ T cells from PBMCs. This receptor was obtained from a human donor in good health. CDR3 in amino acids: CAIKGSYEQYF. The CDR3 nucleotides read TGTGCCATCAAGGGGTCCTACGAGCAGTACTTC. Complete variable domain (other parts from reference TRBV2 and TRBJ2-7): EPEVTQTPSHQVTQMGQEVILRCVPISNHLYFYWYRQILGQKVEFLVSFYNNEISEKSEIFDDQFSVERPDGSNFTLKIRSTKLEDSAMYFCAIKGSYEQYFGPGTRLTVT.